Following are 5 T cell receptor beta chains from one sample sequenced in a study of follicular helper T cells after annual influenza vaccination. The time point here: 2015-2016 season, pre-vaccination. The assay was immunoSEQ multiplex PCR, and TCRdb's table has in-frame clones only and misses some. This table holds more than 7,500 clones, 85% to 90% found once. The material sequenced was CXCR5+ CD38- circulating T follicular helper cells from blood, taken on the day of influenza vaccination. Subset defined: circulating Tfh, non-naive CD4+CXCR5+PD-1+ (ICOS+CD38+ or ICOS-CD38-). These receptors were collected from an adult who received the influenza vaccine.

The V gene is TRBV3-2, the J gene TRBJ2-1; the table names TRBD2, a call not compared with the DNA. TRBV3-2 is reported as a pseudogene. CDR3 length: 8 residues. CDR3 region: CASVGQFF. CDR3 sequence (DNA): TGTGCGTCGGTCGGGCAGTTCTTC.

The V call is TRBV11-3, the J call TRBJ2-2; D is tentatively TRBD1 or TRBD2 (6 bases each). Germline assignment: CDR1 SGHNT and CDR2 YENEEA. V shed 5 bases and J shed 6 bases, with 25 bases lying between them. The CDR3 has 18 residues. The CDR3 coding sequence is TGTGCCAGCAGCCGAGGGGTCGGGGGCCCAGTCCCCGCCGGGGAGCTGTTTTTT. The encoded protein is CASSRGVGGPVPAGELFF. The full variable domain, its missing parts supplied by reference TRBV11-3 and TRBJ2-2, is EAGVVQSPRYKIIEKKQPVAFWCNPISGHNTLYWYLQNLGQGPELLIRYENEEAVDDSQLPKDRFSAERLKGVDSTLKIQPAELGDSAVYLCASSRGVGGPVPAGELFFGEGSRLTVL.

The rearrangement links TRBV27 to TRBJ1-1; the match to TRBD1 covers 8 bases. The CDR3 spans 13 residues. The germline V gene encodes CDR1 MNHEY and CDR2 SMNVEV (reference sequence). Unmatched junction bases numbered 5, after V lost 5 bases and J lost 6 bases. The DNA for the CDR3 is TGTGCCAGCAGTGGCCTACAGGGGGCTGAAGCTTTCTTT. Translating it yields CASSGLQGAEAFF.

The chain has TRBV12-1 and TRBJ1-3; the table assigns TRBD1, which was not confirmed against the DNA. TRBV12-1 represents a pseudogene. The CDR3 has 20 residues. The CDR3 loop reads CASSFGAMDSSQFRGNTIYF. CDR3 DNA: TGTGCCAGCAGCTTTGGGGCGATGGACAGTTCTCAGTTTAGGGGAAACACCATATATTTT.

This chain uses TRBV5-1 with TRBJ2-3; unclear D gene. Germline lookup yields CDR1 SGHRS and CDR2 YFSETQ. Between the trimmed V and J ends, which lost 2 bases and 0 bases, there was a span of 7 bases. The CDR3 runs to 14 residues. As DNA, the CDR3 is TGCGCCAGCAGCTTACCGCTTAGCACAGATACGCAGTATTTT. Protein sequence: CASSLPLSTDTQYF.